Sequencing of this T cell receptor beta chain was carried out in a study of blood T cell repertoires in COVID-19. Overall study: T cells, B-cell-depleted T cells, or PBMCs supplied cDNA or gDNA.

Clinical history reported by participants formed the basis on which cohorts were assigned. This clone was picked up a small number of times. Authors' analysis steps: Amplified reference gene primers provided the basis for estimating nucleated cell counts. The data were produced by immunoSEQ multiplex PCR, yet TCRdb's version contains in-frame clones alone and is incomplete. V and J calls and clone size come straight from that table; D and trimming were deduced from the DNA. The sample has roughly 180,000 clones, around 87% seen once; the top ten hold around 2%. Germline V gives CDR1 SNHLY, CDR2 FYNNEI. The length of the CDR3 is 17 residues. V shed 7 bases and J 0 bases; nucleotides not matched to a gene: 12.

The material sequenced was PBMCs or T cells enriched from blood (not recorded which). The chain uses TRBV2 and TRBJ1-5, with 7 bases that match TRBD1. The TCR comes from a woman aged 30 to 39 who had recovered from COVID-19. CDR3 DNA sequence: TGTGCCAGCACCGCCGTTCCGGGACAGCCTAGCAATCAGCCCCAGCATTTT. Translating gives CASTAVPGQPSNQPQHF.